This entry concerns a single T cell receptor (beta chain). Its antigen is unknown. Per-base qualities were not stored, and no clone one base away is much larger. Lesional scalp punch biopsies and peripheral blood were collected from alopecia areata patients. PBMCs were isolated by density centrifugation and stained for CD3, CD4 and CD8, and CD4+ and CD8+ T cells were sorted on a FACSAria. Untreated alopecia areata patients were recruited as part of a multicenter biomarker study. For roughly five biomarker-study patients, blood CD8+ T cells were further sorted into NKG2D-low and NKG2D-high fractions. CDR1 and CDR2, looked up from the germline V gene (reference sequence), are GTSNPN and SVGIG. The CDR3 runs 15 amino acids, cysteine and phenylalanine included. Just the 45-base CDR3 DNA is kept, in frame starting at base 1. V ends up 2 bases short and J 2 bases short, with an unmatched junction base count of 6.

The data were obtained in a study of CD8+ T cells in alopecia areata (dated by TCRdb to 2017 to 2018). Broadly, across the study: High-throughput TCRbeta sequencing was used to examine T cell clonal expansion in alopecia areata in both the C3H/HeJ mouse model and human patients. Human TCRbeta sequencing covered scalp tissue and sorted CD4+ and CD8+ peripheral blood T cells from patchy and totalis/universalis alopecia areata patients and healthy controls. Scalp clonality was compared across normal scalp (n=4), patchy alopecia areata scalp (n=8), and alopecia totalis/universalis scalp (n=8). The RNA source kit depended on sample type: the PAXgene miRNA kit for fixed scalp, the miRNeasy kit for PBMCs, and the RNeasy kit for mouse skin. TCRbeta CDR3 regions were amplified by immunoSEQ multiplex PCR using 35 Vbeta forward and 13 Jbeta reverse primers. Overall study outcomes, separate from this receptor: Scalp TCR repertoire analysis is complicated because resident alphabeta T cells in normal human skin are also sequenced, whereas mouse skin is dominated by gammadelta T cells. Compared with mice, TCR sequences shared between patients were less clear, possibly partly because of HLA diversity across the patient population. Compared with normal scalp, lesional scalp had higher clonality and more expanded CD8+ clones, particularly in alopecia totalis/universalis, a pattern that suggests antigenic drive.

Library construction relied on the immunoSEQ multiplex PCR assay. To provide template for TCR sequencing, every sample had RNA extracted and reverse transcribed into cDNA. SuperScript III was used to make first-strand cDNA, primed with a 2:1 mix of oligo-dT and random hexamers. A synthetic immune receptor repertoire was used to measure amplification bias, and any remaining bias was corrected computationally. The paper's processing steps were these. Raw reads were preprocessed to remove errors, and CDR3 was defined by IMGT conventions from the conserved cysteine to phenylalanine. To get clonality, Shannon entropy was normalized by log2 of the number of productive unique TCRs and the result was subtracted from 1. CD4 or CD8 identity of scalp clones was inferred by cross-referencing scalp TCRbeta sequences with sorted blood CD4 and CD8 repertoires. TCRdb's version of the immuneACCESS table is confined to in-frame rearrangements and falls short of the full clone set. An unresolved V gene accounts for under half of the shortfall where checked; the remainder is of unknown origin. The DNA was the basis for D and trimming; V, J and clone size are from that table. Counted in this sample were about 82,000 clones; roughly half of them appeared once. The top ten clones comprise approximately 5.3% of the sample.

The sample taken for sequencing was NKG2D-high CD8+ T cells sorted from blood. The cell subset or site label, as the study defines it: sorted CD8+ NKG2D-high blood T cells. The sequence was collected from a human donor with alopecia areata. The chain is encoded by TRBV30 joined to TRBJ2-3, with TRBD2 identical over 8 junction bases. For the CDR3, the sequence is CAWSLYSGDTDTQYF. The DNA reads TGTGCCTGGAGTTTATATAGCGGGGACACAGATACGCAGTATTTT.